These 27 T cell receptor beta chains share one sample of origin, sequenced in a study of blood T cell repertoires in COVID-19. Profiling relied on immunoSEQ multiplex PCR, and the TCRdb table lists in-frame clones only, not all of them. The sample holds hundreds of thousands of clones; 85% to 90% are singletons and the top ten take 0.95% to 1.2%. Specimen: PBMCs or T cells enriched from blood (not recorded which). The receptors come from a man in his thirties or forties who had recovered from COVID-19.

V usage is TRBV6-4 and J usage is TRBJ1-6; D is undetermined. Looked up from germline, CDR1 is MRHNA and CDR2 is SNTAGT. V lost 6 bases to trimming and J lost 10 bases, with 16 bases between them. This CDR3 is built from 14 residues. The CDR3 loop reads CASSPRGGISPLHF. The CDR3 coding sequence is TGTGCCAGCAGCCCCCGCGGAGGGATCTCACCCCTCCACTTT.

This sequence joins TRBV3-1 (or the pseudogene TRBV3-2) and TRBJ2-1, with TRBD2 matching over 11 bases. Germline V gene sequence: CDR1 LGHDT, CDR2 YNNKEL (reference sequence). This CDR3 region has 15 residues. V trimming: 1 base; J trimming: 12 bases; junction bases outside the gene matches: 8. CDR3 bases: TGTGCCAGCAGCCAAGGGACTAGCGGGCTTGCGAGGCAGTTCTTC. Protein product: CASSQGTSGLARQFF.

This clone was found once. The CDR3 loop reads CASSLTLAGVDEQYF. In DNA form, the CDR3 reads TGTGCCAGCAGTTTAACGCTAGCGGGAGTCGACGAGCAGTACTTC. The chain links TRBV28 to TRBJ2-7; TRBD2 agrees at 10 bases. CDR1 and CDR2 from the germline V gene are MDHEN and SYDVKM. V shed 2 bases and J 5 bases; nucleotides not matched to a gene: 6. The CDR3 has 15 amino acids.

This chain links TRBV7-6 with TRBJ2-3; D may be TRBD2 (6 bases). Germline V lookup: CDR1 SGHVS, CDR2 FNYEAQ. V lost 3 bases to trimming and J lost 6 bases, with 13 bases between them. The CDR3 is made up of 14 amino acids. CDR3 in amino acids: CASSLIAEGDTQYF. The DNA of the CDR3 is TGTGCCAGCAGCTTGATAGCGGAGGGGGATACGCAGTATTTT.

The V gene is TRBV19, the J gene TRBJ2-7; 8 nucleotides align to TRBD2. This CDR3 spans 14 amino acids. CDR1 is LNHDA, CDR2 SQIVND, per germline (reference sequence). The trim removed 5 bases at V and 5 bases at J, leaving 8 bases unmatched. As DNA, the CDR3 is TGTGCCAGTAGTTTAACTAGCGGTTCTCACGAGCAGTACTTC. Translation gives CASSLTSGSHEQYF.

The chain joins TRBV6-2 or TRBV6-3 to TRBJ1-5, with a weak D call TRBD1 (5 bases). The CDR3 loop spans 15 amino acids. Trimming pared 4 bases from V and 0 bases from J, leaving 10 bases between. Germline V gene lookup returns CDR1 MNHEY and CDR2 SVGEGT. The CDR3, as DNA: TGTGCCAGCAGTTCGGGGGTTGGTAGCAATCAGCCCCAGCATTTT. Translated: CASSSGVGSNQPQHF.

V usage is TRBV30 and J usage is TRBJ1-4; 8 nucleotides match TRBD1. CDR1 and CDR2 (germline): GTSNPN, SVGIG (reference sequence). The CDR3 is 12 amino acids. V was clipped by 5 bases and J by 8 bases; unmatched bases: 4. This CDR3 is CAWGTGPEKLFF. In nucleotides, the CDR3 is TGTGCCTGGGGGACAGGCCCAGAAAAACTGTTTTTT.

The chain combines TRBV28 with TRBJ1-5, with D possibly matching TRBD1 (6 bases). V was cut by 6 bases and J by 7 bases, with 16 bases left in between. This CDR3 region has 14 residues. Germline V gene data show CDR1 as MDHEN and CDR2 as SYDVKM. This chain's CDR3 is CASRPTGMMQPQHF. CDR3 DNA sequence: TGTGCCAGCAGGCCCACAGGGATGATGCAGCCCCAGCATTTT.

This chain connects TRBV10-3 to TRBJ1-2, with 10 bases identical to TRBD1. The CDR3 length is 14 residues. With V trimmed by 4 bases and J by 3 bases, 2 bases remained unmatched. The germline CDR1 and CDR2 sequences are ENHRY and SYGVKD. CDR3 sequence: CAISAGQGDYGYTF. In DNA form, the CDR3 reads TGTGCCATCAGTGCTGGACAGGGGGACTATGGCTACACCTTC.

The chain employs TRBV3-1 (or the pseudogene TRBV3-2) and TRBJ2-7, with a tentative D call TRBD2 (6 bases). Germline V lookup: CDR1 LGHDT, CDR2 YNNKEL (reference sequence). The CDR3 contains 19 residues. V lost 0 bases and J 4 bases, leaving 25 bases between the germline ends. CDR3 coding DNA: TGTGCCAGCAGCCAAGATCGGGGGTTCCTCCATTACTCGTCATACGAGCAGTACTTC. The encoded protein is CASSQDRGFLHYSSYEQYF.

The chain has TRBV21-1 and TRBJ1-1; the table gives TRBD1 as D, unverified against the DNA. TRBV21-1 corresponds to a pseudogene. This CDR3 has 15 residues. CDR3 loop: CASSKASSGETEAFF. For the CDR3, the DNA is TGTGCCAGCAGCAAAGCTTCATCAGGGGAGACTGAAGCTTTCTTT.

The chain is built from TRBV4-1 and TRBJ2-5, with TRBD2 matching 9 bases. The CDR3 is made up of 15 amino acids. The V segment lost 2 bases and the J segment 4 bases; nucleotides outside the gene matches: 5. CDR1 MGHRA and CDR2 YSYEKL come from the germline V gene. The CDR3 nucleotides read TGCGCCAGCAGCCAAATTAGCGGGAGTGGAGAGACCCAGTACTTC. The encoded protein is CASSQISGSGETQYF.

V and J are TRBV14 and TRBJ2-2; 7 positions match TRBD1. Germline CDR1 SGHDN, CDR2 FVKESK. The CDR3 runs 15 residues. V shed 4 bases and J 1 base; nucleotides not matched to a gene: 3. The DNA of the CDR3 is TGTGCCAGCAGCCCCCGGGACAGGAACACCGGGGAGCTGTTTTTT. Encoded protein: CASSPRDRNTGELFF.

V gene TRBV7-9 combines with J gene TRBJ2-3, with 8 bases matching TRBD2. Trimming removed 0 bases from V and 4 bases from J; junction bases left unmatched: 6. Per the germline V gene, CDR1 is SEHNR and CDR2 is FQNEAQ (reference sequence). This CDR3 comprises 16 residues. The CDR3: CASSLAGLAGSDTQYF. The CDR3 DNA reads as TGTGCCAGCAGCTTAGCAGGACTAGCTGGATCAGATACGCAGTATTTT.

This chain uses TRBV3-1 (or the pseudogene TRBV3-2) with TRBJ1-3, with a weak D call TRBD1 (6 bases). Germline V gene lookup returns CDR1 LGHDT and CDR2 YNNKEL (reference sequence). The CDR3 is made up of 15 amino acids. Trimming stripped 2 bases from V and 0 bases from J, with 8 bases between. Here the CDR3 DNA reads TGTGCCAGCAGCCAACCCAGGGGCTCTGGAAACACCATATATTTT. Its protein product is CASSQPRGSGNTIYF.

This clone was counted a few times. J is TRBJ1-2 and V is TRBV18; no reliable D call. The CDR3 sequence is 15 residues long. V lost 3 bases, J lost 8 bases, and 19 bases lay in between. The V gene's germline CDR1 is KGHSH and CDR2 LQKENI. CDR3 in amino acids: CASSPTRAGGRGYTF. CDR3 DNA: TGTGCCAGCTCACCCACCCGAGCGGGAGGTAGAGGCTACACCTTC.

The chain recombines TRBV27 with TRBJ2-3; 8 bases align to TRBD2. The CDR3 runs to 16 residues. CDR1 is MNHEY, CDR2 SMNVEV, per germline (reference sequence). The V gene end was trimmed by 5 bases and the J gene end by 2 bases; junction bases not matched to a gene: 9. In nucleotides, the CDR3 is TGTGCCAGCAGTGGGGCTGGCGGGAGGCCCACAGATACGCAGTATTTT. Translation gives CASSGAGGRPTDTQYF.

The gene calls are TRBV20-1 and TRBJ1-5; TRBD1 is a possible D gene (6 bases). Germline lookup yields CDR1 DFQATT and CDR2 SNEGSKA (reference sequence). The CDR3 has 15 amino acids. V gave up 3 bases and J gave up 0 bases, with 12 bases separating them. CDR3 region: CSASKGHHSNQPQHF. CDR3 sequence (DNA): TGCAGTGCTAGTAAGGGACACCATAGCAATCAGCCCCAGCATTTT.

This clone was recorded many times. This sequence joins TRBV20-1 and TRBJ2-1; tentative D call: TRBD2 (5 bases). CDR3 length: 14 amino acids. Germline-derived CDR1 and CDR2 are DFQATT and SNEGSKA (reference sequence). The ends were cut back, 3 bases at V and 1 base at J, with 10 bases in the middle. The chain's CDR3 is CSASKAVSYNEQFF. Here the CDR3 DNA reads TGCAGTGCTAGTAAAGCGGTGTCCTACAATGAGCAGTTCTTC.

The rearrangement joins TRBV3-1 (or the pseudogene TRBV3-2) to TRBJ1-2; TRBD1 agrees at 9 bases. Germline assignment: CDR1 LGHDT and CDR2 YNNKEL (reference sequence). The J segment lost 9 bases and the V segment lost 5 bases, leaving 16 bases of the junction unmatched. The CDR3 sequence is 16 residues long. CDR3 protein: CASSVDRGPSLWSYTF. CDR3 in DNA: TGTGCCAGCAGCGTGGACAGGGGCCCCTCTCTATGGAGCTACACCTTC.

The CDR3 DNA is TGTGCTAGTGGTTCAGGTTCCCAAGGGGTCACCAAGTTCCAGGAGACCCAGTACTTC. It encodes CASGSGSQGVTKFQETQYF. The chain couples TRBV12-5 to TRBJ2-5; tentatively, D is TRBD1 (5 bases). The V end lost 4 bases, the J end lost 5 bases, and 29 bases lay between the germline ends. The CDR3 runs 19 residues. The V gene's germline CDR1 is LGHNT and CDR2 FRNRAP.

The chain uses TRBV12-3 or TRBV12-4 and TRBJ2-7; D remains ambiguous. V lost 2 bases and J lost 9, with 11 bases in between. The CDR3 length is 12 residues. The CDR3 region is CASSLSDSLQYF. The CDR3 nucleotides read TGTGCCAGCAGTTTATCAGATTCTTTGCAGTACTTC.

This clone was counted between two and nine times. The V gene is TRBV7-9, the J gene TRBJ2-5; TRBD2 matches 9 bases. Germline V gene sequence: CDR1 SEHNR, CDR2 FQNEAQ (reference sequence). The CDR3 is made up of 17 amino acids. The ends lost 5 bases at V and 1 base at J; junction bases unmatched: 11. The chain's CDR3 is CASSQRLAANLQETQYF. For the CDR3, the DNA is TGTGCCAGCAGCCAGAGACTAGCGGCCAACCTCCAAGAGACCCAGTACTTC.

The chain has TRBV6-4 and TRBJ1-1; possibly TRBD1 for D (6 bases). This CDR3 region has 13 residues. From germline, CDR1 is MRHNA and CDR2 SNTAGT. V was pared by 3 bases and J by 4 bases, with 9 bases between. Here the CDR3 DNA reads TGTGCCAGCAGTGAATACAGGGCCACTGAAGCTTTCTTT. Translation: CASSEYRATEAFF.

This chain uses TRBV7-7 with TRBJ2-5; D might be TRBD2 (6 bases). The germline CDR1 and CDR2 sequences are SSHAT and FNYEAQ (reference sequence). The V end was cut by 5 bases, the J end by 13 bases, with 17 bases between. The CDR3 is made up of 12 amino acids. The CDR3 protein is CASSPIDQAGYF. Written as DNA, the CDR3 is TGTGCCAGCAGCCCAATAGACCAAGCGGGGTACTTC.

The rearrangement links TRBV5-5 to TRBJ2-5; 10 nucleotides match TRBD2. V gave up 4 bases and J gave up 4 bases; unmatched junction bases: 4. This CDR3 spans 14 amino acids. Germline values: CDR1 SGHKS, CDR2 YYEKEE (reference sequence). The chain's CDR3 is CASSASSGRETQYF. CDR3 in DNA: TGTGCCAGCAGCGCTTCTAGCGGGAGAGAGACCCAGTACTTC.

This clone has a single count. V is TRBV27 and J is TRBJ1-5; 7 bases match TRBD1. V shed 2 bases, J shed 4 bases, and the junction held 8 bases outside the gene matches. The CDR3 consists of 16 residues. Germline V gene lookup returns CDR1 MNHEY and CDR2 SMNVEV (reference sequence). CDR3 in amino acids: CASSLAWDSGNQPQHF. The CDR3 bases are TGTGCCAGCAGTTTAGCTTGGGACAGTGGAAATCAGCCCCAGCATTTT.